This TCR beta chain comes out of a study of T cells expressing NK-cell markers. Reanalyzing the 5' RACE reads, TCRdb keeps one entry per CDR3 protein, without DNA. This listing includes approximately 150,000 distinct CDR3 sequences. The CDR3 sequence is 14 residues long. The specimen sequenced was blood T cells: a sorted CD56 or NKG2C T cell subset, CD4+ or CD8+ T cells, or bulk PBMC T cells (not recorded which). This chain connects TRBV12-3 or TRBV12-4 to TRBJ2-1; the TRBD2 assignment by TCRdb is unverifiable without DNA. The TCR comes from a man between 18 and 29 years old in good health. This CDR3 is CASSTTSGINEQFF.